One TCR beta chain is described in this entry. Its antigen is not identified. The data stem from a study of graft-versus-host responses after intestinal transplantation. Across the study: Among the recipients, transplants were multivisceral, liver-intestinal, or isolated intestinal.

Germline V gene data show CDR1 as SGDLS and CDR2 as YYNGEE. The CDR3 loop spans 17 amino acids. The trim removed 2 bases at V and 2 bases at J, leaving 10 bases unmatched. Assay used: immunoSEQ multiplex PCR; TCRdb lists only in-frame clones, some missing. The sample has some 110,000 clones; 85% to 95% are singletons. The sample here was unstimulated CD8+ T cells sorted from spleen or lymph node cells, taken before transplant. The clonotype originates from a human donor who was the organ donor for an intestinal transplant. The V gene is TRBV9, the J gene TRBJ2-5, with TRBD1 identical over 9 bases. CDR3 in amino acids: CASSVRDRVRGQETQYF. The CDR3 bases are TGTGCCAGCAGCGTCCGGGACAGGGTTCGGGGACAAGAGACCCAGTACTTC.